The following is a TCR beta chain sequence with its context. Ten or more counts support this clonotype. Its antigen specificity is not known. Base qualities were left out, and no much larger clone turns up one base away. This sample stems from a study of early T cells in non-severe SARS-CoV-2 infection (dated by TCRdb to the early 2020s). A note on the overall study: Bulk RNA from unsorted whole blood was used for TCR sequencing, so alpha and beta chains could not be paired.

The study at large found these results: VDJdb matching was skewed toward anti-spike CD8 responses and likely underestimated virus-specific expansions by missing private and CD4 specificities.

V is cut by 0 bases and J by 10 bases, and the space between the germline ends is 14 bases. The CDR3 has 14 amino acids, counting the end cysteine and phenylalanine. Only the CDR3 region is kept as DNA, spanning 42 bases read in frame from base 1. CDR1 is given as SGHAT and CDR2 as FQNNGV, both from the germline V gene. The receptor library was made with 5' RACE. Sequencing relied on a NextSeq 500. In the TCR library protocol, unique molecular identifiers were attached to individual cDNA molecules to correct for PCR bias and sequencing error. TCR alpha and beta chains were both sequenced, and the abundances of alpha and beta sequences in each sample were closely correlated with each other. Under the source paper's analysis protocol: Decombinator V4 was used to annotate TCR sequences for V gene, J gene and CDR3. TCRs were defined as expanded if a significant change between any two time points was detected under a Poisson model with p below 0.0001. TCR abundances were normalised to the total number of TCRs sequenced in each sample and reported as counts per million. TRAV1-2 paired with TRAJ12, TRAJ20 or TRAJ33 defined MAIT TCRs, while TRAV10 paired with TRAJ18 defined iNKT TCRs. VDJdb, accessed on 1 November 2021, was searched for TCRs annotated for CMV, EBV and SARS-CoV-2, and TCRs annotated for more than one antigen were excluded. Through fastp at Q25 and MiXCR, TCRdb rebuilt clones from the public reads, retaining in-frame beta chains. Rows merge per CDR3 protein into single entries with the most common DNA and genes. The V and J calls and clone size are TCRdb's, not the authors'. Within this sample are tens of thousands of distinct CDR3 sequences, with approximately 6% of them counted one time only. The ten largest clones add up to roughly 4.8% of the sample.

This was a case-control study nested in a cohort of healthcare workers in London, UK, who had nasopharyngeal swab PCR tests and blood samples taken every week. Healthcare workers were enrolled in the week of the UK lockdown, from 23 to 31 March 2020, and were followed every week for up to roughly 15 weeks. Sample: whole blood. This TCR came from an adult who was a healthcare worker with PCR-confirmed SARS-CoV-2 infection or an uninfected control (not recorded which). Recombination joined TRBV11-2 with TRBJ2-3; there is no confident call for the D gene. DNA sequence: TGTGCCAGCAGCTTAGAGGACCACCTGAAGGCGCAGTATTTT. This gives the protein CASSLEDHLKAQYF. With the portions outside the CDR3 filled from the reference TRBV11-2 and TRBJ2-3 genes, the complete variable region becomes EAGVAQSPRYKIIEKRQSVAFWCNPISGHATLYWYQQILGQGPKLLIQFQNNGVVDDSQLPKDRFSAERLKGVDSTLKIQPAKLEDSAVYLCASSLEDHLKAQYFGPGTRLTVL.